These 21 T cell receptor beta chains originate from one sample sequenced in a study of PD-1 blockade in classical Hodgkin lymphoma. Sequenced by immunoSEQ multiplex PCR; TCRdb stores in-frame clones only, minus some. The table lists 95,000 to 100,000 clones, around nine tenths of them singletons. Each patient experienced a relapse that followed autologous stem cell transplantation, and brentuximab vedotin exposure varied. This material consisted of peripheral blood mononuclear cells (PBMCs), taken before the second cycle of nivolumab. All receptors derive from a human donor with classical Hodgkin lymphoma.

This clone came up once. The chain couples TRBV7-2 to TRBJ1-5, with D perhaps matching TRBD1 (5 bases). The germline V and J ends were trimmed by 1 base and 4 bases, with 11 bases remaining between them. The germline CDR1 and CDR2 sequences are SGHTA and FQGNSA. The CDR3 runs 15 residues. As DNA, the CDR3 is TGTGCCAGCAGCTTAGAGGGCAGGGCGAATCAGCCCCAGCATTTT. Amino acid sequence: CASSLEGRANQPQHF.

CDR3 region: CASSSGGGYGYTF. Here the CDR3 DNA reads TGTGCCAGTAGTTCAGGGGGCGGCTATGGCTACACCTTC. The rearrangement links TRBV19 to TRBJ1-2; 8 nucleotides align to TRBD1. CDR1 is LNHDA and CDR2 is SQIVND in the germline V gene (reference sequence). The CDR3 is 13 residues long. The V segment lost 5 bases and the J segment 4 bases; nucleotides outside the gene matches: 3.

The chain uses TRBV28 and TRBJ1-1, with TRBD1 as a possible D gene (5 bases). V was clipped by 3 bases and J by 5 bases, with 13 bases between them. CDR1 and CDR2 from the germline V gene are MDHEN and SYDVKM. This CDR3 spans 14 amino acids. The CDR3, as DNA: TGTGCCAGCAGTTTTTCGGGGGTAGGAACTGAAGCTTTCTTT. It codes for CASSFSGVGTEAFF.

This sequence joins TRBV7-9 and TRBJ2-1; D not resolved. Trimming pared 3 bases from V and 3 bases from J, leaving 9 bases between. The V gene's germline CDR1 is SEHNR and CDR2 FQNEAQ (reference sequence). CDR3 length equals 14 residues. The CDR3 nucleotides are TGTGCCAGCAGCTTCTGGCGGCACTACAATGAGCAGTTCTTC. It codes for CASSFWRHYNEQFF.

The chain is built from TRBV4-1 and TRBJ2-2; 13 nucleotides line up with TRBD2. V dropped 4 bases and J dropped 4; count of bases not matched to a gene: 12. Per the germline V gene, CDR1 is MGHRA and CDR2 is YSYEKL. The CDR3 spans 19 residues. The CDR3 DNA is TGCGCCAGCAGCCCTGACGTCGGACTAGCGGGGGCGACCACCGGGGAGCTGTTTTTT. Protein: CASSPDVGLAGATTGELFF.

For the CDR3, the DNA is TGTGCCAGCAGTTTAACGCCAGCGGGGATCACAGATACGCAGTATTTT. As protein: CASSLTPAGITDTQYF. This chain connects TRBV28 to TRBJ2-3; 7 bases line up with TRBD2. The CDR3 length is 16 residues. The germline V gene encodes CDR1 MDHEN and CDR2 SYDVKM. V lost 2 bases, J lost 2 bases, and 7 bases stayed unmatched. Full variable domain (missing parts from reference TRBV28 and TRBJ2-3): DVKVTQSSRYLVKRTGEKVFLECVQDMDHENMFWYRQDPGLGLRLIYFSYDVKMKEKGDIPEGYSVSREKKERFSLILESASTNQTSMYLCASSLTPAGITDTQYFGPGTRLTVL.

J is TRBJ1-5 and V is TRBV6-1, with TRBD1 identical over 7 bases. Per the germline V gene, CDR1 is MNHNS and CDR2 is SASEGT. The CDR3 spans 12 residues. V shed 8 bases, J shed 6 bases, and the junction held 4 bases outside the gene matches. The chain's CDR3 is CASQGGIQPQHF. The CDR3 DNA is TGTGCCAGCCAGGGGGGGATTCAGCCCCAGCATTTT.

V gene TRBV28 combines with J gene TRBJ1-3, with 10 bases aligning to TRBD1. The CDR3 extends over 16 amino acids. CDR1 MDHEN and CDR2 SYDVKM come from the germline V gene. Unmatched junction bases numbered 6, after V lost 5 bases and J lost 2 bases. The CDR3 region has the DNA TGTGCCAGCAGTCCCTGGGACAGGGGAACTGGAAACACCATATATTTT. Amino acids: CASSPWDRGTGNTIYF.

This clone was recorded at least ten times. V gene TRBV2 combines with J gene TRBJ1-1; 7 nucleotides line up with TRBD1. CDR1 is SNHLY and CDR2 is FYNNEI in the germline V gene. There are 11 residues in the CDR3. Unmatched junction bases numbered 2, after V lost 6 bases and J lost 7 bases. CDR3 residues: CASRQGIEAFF. Here the CDR3 DNA reads TGTGCCAGCAGACAGGGGATTGAAGCTTTCTTT. The whole variable domain, filled in from reference TRBV2 and TRBJ1-1, reads EPEVTQTPSHQVTQMGQEVILRCVPISNHLYFYWYRQILGQKVEFLVSFYNNEISEKSEIFDDQFSVERPDGSNFTLKIRSTKLEDSAMYFCASRQGIEAFFGQGTRLTVV.

V is TRBV10-1 and J is TRBJ1-5; D not certain. The CDR3 totals 11 residues. Germline V gives CDR1 WNHNN, CDR2 SYGVQD (reference sequence). Trimming took off 5 bases at V and 6 bases at J, with 5 bases between the two ends. DNA of the CDR3: TGCGCCAGCAGTTTGTGTCAGCCCCAGCATTTT. This gives the protein CASSLCQPQHF.

DNA for the CDR3: TGTGCCAGTAGTATTAGGCAGACGAACACTGAAGCTTTCTTT. It translates to CASSIRQTNTEAFF. V and J are TRBV19 and TRBJ1-1; D unresolved. CDR1 is LNHDA, CDR2 SQIVND, per germline (reference sequence). The CDR3 contains 14 residues. Trimming cost V 3 bases and J 1 base, with 9 bases left between them.

This chain's CDR3 is CASSTDLGVLDRGETEAFF. CDR3 coding DNA: TGTGCCAGCTCCACAGATTTAGGTGTTCTAGACAGGGGGGAAACTGAAGCTTTCTTT. The V call is TRBV11-2, the J call TRBJ1-1; 9 bases align to TRBD1. The V and J ends lost 8 bases and 5 bases, in that order; junction bases with no gene match: 24. The CDR3 sequence is 19 residues long. The germline gives CDR1 SGHAT, CDR2 FQNNGV.

This chain links TRBV6-5 with TRBJ2-7; TRBD1 matches at 8 bases. V was pared by 2 bases and J by 3 bases, with 6 bases of the junction left unmatched. The length of the CDR3 is 15 residues. Germline V gives CDR1 MNHEY, CDR2 SVGAGI. The CDR3 is CASSYHDGQGYEQYF. In nucleotides, the CDR3 is TGTGCCAGCAGTTACCATGACGGACAGGGCTACGAGCAGTACTTC.

The chain recombines TRBV2 with TRBJ1-4; D not resolved. Trimming stripped 7 bases from V and 2 bases from J, with 11 bases between. The V gene's germline CDR1 is SNHLY and CDR2 FYNNEI. The CDR3 has 14 residues. The CDR3: CASILSITNEKLFF. Written as DNA, the CDR3 is TGTGCCAGCATCCTTTCGATCACTAATGAAAAACTGTTTTTT.

The chain is built from TRBV11-2 and TRBJ1-1; unclear D gene. Germline CDR1 and CDR2: SGHAT and FQNNGV. This CDR3 is 15 amino acids long. Trimming removed 3 bases at V and 0 bases at J, with 11 bases between. The CDR3 is CASSFVMGMNTEAFF. The CDR3 nucleotides are TGTGCCAGCAGCTTCGTCATGGGGATGAACACTGAAGCTTTCTTT.

The chain has TRBV4-1 and TRBJ2-7; 8 nucleotides align to TRBD1. Germline CDR1 MGHRA, CDR2 YSYEKL. The CDR3 is made up of 17 amino acids. V trimming: 1 base; J trimming: 3 bases; junction bases outside the gene matches: 11. Written as DNA, the CDR3 is TGCGCCAGCAGCCAAGGACAGGGGCCAAACAAATACTACGAGCAGTACTTC. Translated, it gives CASSQGQGPNKYYEQYF.

The genes are TRBV7-9 and TRBJ2-2; 13 bases agree with TRBD2. The V gene end was trimmed by 4 bases and the J gene end by 1 base; junction bases not matched to a gene: 6. From germline, CDR1 is SEHNR and CDR2 FQNEAQ (reference sequence). The CDR3 runs 18 residues. In DNA form, the CDR3 reads TGTGCCAGCAGCTCTTTGACTAGCGGGGGGCAGAACACCGGGGAGCTGTTTTTT. Translation gives CASSSLTSGGQNTGELFF.

The J gene is TRBJ2-3, the V gene TRBV4-2, with D hard to call. The CDR3 has 12 residues. The V end was cut by 1 base, the J end by 6 bases, with 5 bases between. Per germline, CDR1 LGHNA and CDR2 YNFKEQ. The CDR3 DNA reads as TGTGCCAGCAGCCAAGTATGGGATACGCAGTATTTT. Protein product: CASSQVWDTQYF.

The chain uses TRBV27 and TRBJ2-1; D remains ambiguous. The CDR3 is made up of 14 amino acids. Germline CDR1 MNHEY, CDR2 SMNVEV (reference sequence). V lost 3 bases to trimming and J lost 0 bases, with 6 bases between them. CDR3 DNA: TGTGCCAGCAGTTTCATGAGCTCCTACAATGAGCAGTTCTTC. Its protein is CASSFMSSYNEQFF.

V is TRBV6-6 and J is TRBJ2-7; 7 nucleotides match TRBD1. This CDR3 has 16 residues. Germline lookup yields CDR1 MNHNY and CDR2 SVGAGI (reference sequence). V shed 0 bases and J 3 bases; nucleotides not matched to a gene: 8. The DNA for the CDR3 is TGTGCCAGCAGTTACTCTGGGACAGCCAGGGGCTACGAGCAGTACTTC. The encoded protein is CASSYSGTARGYEQYF.

V is TRBV9 and J is TRBJ2-2; 10 bases are a match to TRBD1. V gave up 3 bases and J gave up 5 bases; unmatched junction bases: 4. The germline V gene encodes CDR1 SGDLS and CDR2 YYNGEE. The CDR3 consists of 15 residues. CDR3 in DNA: TGTGCCAGCAGCGCCGGGACAGGGGAGACCGGGGAGCTGTTTTTT. Translating gives CASSAGTGETGELFF.